The clone carrying this T cell receptor (beta chain) has just a few counts. The antigen is unknown. The sample is drawn from a study of T cells after yellow fever vaccination. For the study at large: Preparing low-cell-number fractions relied on SMART-Seq v4 Ultra Low Input.

Overall study results and limits: A small proportion of clonotypes was detected in both the CD4 and CD8 compartments. Bulk-population clonotypes that are abundant could appear as contaminants in FACS-sorted repertoires.

Germline V CDR1 and CDR2: LGHNA, YNFKEQ. V was trimmed by 0 bases and J by 0 bases, leaving 4 bases between them. The CDR3 is made up of 14 amino acids. Synthesis of TCR cDNA relied on 5'RACE template switching, which attached a universal primer site and UMIs. TCRdb processed the 5' RACE reads anew with MiXCR; each CDR3 protein has one entry. The repertoire includes about 310,000 distinct CDR3 sequences, around 3.9% of them detected once, and 23% sits in the top ten. Sequenced here: PBMCs, sampled on the day of the yellow fever booster vaccination. This clonotype was obtained from a man between 18 and 35 years old who received the YFV17D yellow fever vaccine. V and J are TRBV4-2 and TRBJ2-3; D gene unclear. CDR3 in amino acids: CASSQEVSTDTQYF. The CDR3 bases are TGTGCCAGCAGCCAAGAAGTGAGCACAGATACGCAGTATTTT.